Sequencing of this T cell receptor (beta chain) was carried out in a study of blood T cell repertoires in COVID-19. This CDR3 has 15 residues. Sequencing was performed with immunoSEQ multiplex PCR; in TCRdb, only in-frame clones are kept and a portion is missing. The sample lists some 130,000 clones, around four fifths occurring once. Material for sequencing was peripheral blood. This TCR was recovered from a man in his 60s who had recovered from COVID-19. This sequence joins TRBV21-1 and TRBJ1-3; the D segment call TRBD1 is taken from the table without a DNA check. TRBV21-1 is deemed a pseudogene. CDR3 loop: CASSMGQSSGNTIYF. For the CDR3, the DNA is TGTGCCAGCAGCATGGGACAGAGCTCTGGAAACACCATATATTTT.